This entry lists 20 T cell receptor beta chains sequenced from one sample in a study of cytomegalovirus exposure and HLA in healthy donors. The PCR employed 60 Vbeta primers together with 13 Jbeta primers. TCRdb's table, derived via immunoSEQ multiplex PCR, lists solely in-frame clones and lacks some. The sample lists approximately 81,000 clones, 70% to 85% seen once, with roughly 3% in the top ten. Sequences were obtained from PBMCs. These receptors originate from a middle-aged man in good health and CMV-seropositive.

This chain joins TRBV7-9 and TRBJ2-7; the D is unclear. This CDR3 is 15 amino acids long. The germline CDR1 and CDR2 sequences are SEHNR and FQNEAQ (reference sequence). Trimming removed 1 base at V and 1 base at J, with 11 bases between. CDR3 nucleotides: TGTGCCAGCAGCTTAGACCGAGACACATCCTACGAGCAGTACTTC. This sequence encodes CASSLDRDTSYEQYF.

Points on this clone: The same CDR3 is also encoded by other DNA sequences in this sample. CDR3: CASSQPTSGRTNEQFF. CDR3 sequence (DNA): TGTGCCAGCAGCCAGCCAACTAGCGGGAGAACCAATGAGCAGTTCTTC. V usage is TRBV14 and J usage is TRBJ2-1; TRBD2 matches at 11 bases. J gave up 6 bases and V 3 bases, and 7 bases lay outside the gene matches. Germline V CDR1 and CDR2: SGHDN, FVKESK. This CDR3 is 16 amino acids long. Full variable domain (missing parts from reference TRBV14 and TRBJ2-1): EAGVTQFPSHSVIEKGQTVTLRCDPISGHDNLYWYRRVMGKEIKFLLHFVKESKQDESGMPNNRFLAERTGGTYSTLKVQPAELEDSGVYFCASSQPTSGRTNEQFFGPGTRLTVL.

The CDR3 DNA reads TGCGCCAGCAGCTTGGTCCAGGGCGTTCGCGAGCAGTACTTC. Its translation: CASSLVQGVREQYF. V usage is TRBV5-1 and J usage is TRBJ2-7; TRBD1 is a possible D gene (5 bases). CDR1 is SGHRS, CDR2 YFSETQ, per germline. The CDR3 is 14 amino acids. Trimming shortened V by 0 bases and J by 6 bases, and 13 bases separated the two germline ends. The full variable domain, completed using reference TRBV5-1 and TRBJ2-7, is KAGVTQTPRYLIKTRGQQVTLSCSPISGHRSVSWYQQTPGQGLQFLFEYFSETQRNKGNFPGRFSGRQFSNSRSEMNVSTLELGDSALYLCASSLVQGVREQYFGPGTRLTVT.

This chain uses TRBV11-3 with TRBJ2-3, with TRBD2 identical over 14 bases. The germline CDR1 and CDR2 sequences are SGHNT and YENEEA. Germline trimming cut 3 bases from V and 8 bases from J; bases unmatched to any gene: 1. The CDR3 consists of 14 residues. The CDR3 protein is CASSLGLAGATQYF. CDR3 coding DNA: TGTGCCAGCAGCTTGGGACTAGCGGGAGCTACGCAGTATTTT.

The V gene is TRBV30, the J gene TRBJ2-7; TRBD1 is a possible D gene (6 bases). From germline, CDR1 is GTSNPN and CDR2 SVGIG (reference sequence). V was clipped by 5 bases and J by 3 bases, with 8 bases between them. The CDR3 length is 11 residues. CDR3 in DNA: TGTGCCTGGGGGACAAACTACGAGCAGTACTTC. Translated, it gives CAWGTNYEQYF.

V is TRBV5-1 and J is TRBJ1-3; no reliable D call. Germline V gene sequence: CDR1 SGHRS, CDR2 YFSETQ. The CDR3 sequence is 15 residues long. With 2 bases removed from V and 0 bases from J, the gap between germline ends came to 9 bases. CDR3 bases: TGCGCCAGCAGCTTTGAGGGAACCTCTGGAAACACCATATATTTT. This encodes CASSFEGTSGNTIYF.

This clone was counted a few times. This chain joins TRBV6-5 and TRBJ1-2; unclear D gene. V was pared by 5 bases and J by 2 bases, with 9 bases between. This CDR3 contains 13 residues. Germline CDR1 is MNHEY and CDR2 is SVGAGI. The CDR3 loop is CASSVEGNYGYTF. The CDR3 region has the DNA TGTGCCAGCAGTGTAGAGGGAAACTATGGCTACACCTTC.

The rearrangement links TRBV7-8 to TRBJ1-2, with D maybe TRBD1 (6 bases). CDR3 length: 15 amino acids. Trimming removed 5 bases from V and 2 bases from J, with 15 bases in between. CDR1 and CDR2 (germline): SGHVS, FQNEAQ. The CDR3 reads CASSPSATGNYGYTF. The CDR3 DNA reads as TGTGCCAGCAGCCCCAGCGCGACAGGCAACTATGGCTACACCTTC.

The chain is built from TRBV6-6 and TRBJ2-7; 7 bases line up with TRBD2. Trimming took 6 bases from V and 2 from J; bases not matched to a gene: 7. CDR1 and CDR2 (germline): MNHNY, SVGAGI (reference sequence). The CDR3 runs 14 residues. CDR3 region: CASRPGLVAYEQYF. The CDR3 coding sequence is TGTGCCAGCAGACCCGGACTAGTTGCCTACGAGCAGTACTTC.

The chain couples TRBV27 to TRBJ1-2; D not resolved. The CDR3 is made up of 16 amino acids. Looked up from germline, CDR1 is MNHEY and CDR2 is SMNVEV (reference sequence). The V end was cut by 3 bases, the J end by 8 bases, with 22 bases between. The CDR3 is CASSFRARPLTMGYTF. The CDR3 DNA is TGTGCCAGCAGTTTCCGGGCCAGGCCGCTGACTATGGGCTACACCTTC.

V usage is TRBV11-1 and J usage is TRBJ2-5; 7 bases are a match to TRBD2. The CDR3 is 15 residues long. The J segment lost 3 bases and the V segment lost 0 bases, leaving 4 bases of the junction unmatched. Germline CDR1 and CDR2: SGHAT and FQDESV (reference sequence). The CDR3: CASSLAGGREETQYF. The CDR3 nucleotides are TGTGCCAGCAGCTTAGCGGGAGGGAGAGAAGAGACCCAGTACTTC.

CDR3 in DNA: TGCGCCAGCAGCTACGGGACAGGGGTGTACGAGCAGTACTTC. Translated: CASSYGTGVYEQYF. The rearrangement links TRBV5-1 to TRBJ2-7; TRBD1 agrees at 10 bases. The CDR3 loop spans 14 amino acids. The germline V gene encodes CDR1 SGHRS and CDR2 YFSETQ. Germline trimming cut 3 bases from V and 4 bases from J; bases unmatched to any gene: 4.

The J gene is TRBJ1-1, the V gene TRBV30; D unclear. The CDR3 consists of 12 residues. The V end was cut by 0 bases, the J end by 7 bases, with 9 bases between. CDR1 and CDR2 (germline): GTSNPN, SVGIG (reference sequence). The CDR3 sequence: CAWSVPGGEAFF. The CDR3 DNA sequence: TGTGCCTGGAGTGTACCTGGCGGTGAAGCTTTCTTT. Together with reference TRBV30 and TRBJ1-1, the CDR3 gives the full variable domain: SQTIHQWPATLVQPVGSPLSLECTVEGTSNPNLYWYRQAAGRGLQLLFYSVGIGQISSEVPQNLSASRPQDRQFILSSKKLLLSDSGFYLCAWSVPGGEAFFGQGTRLTVV.

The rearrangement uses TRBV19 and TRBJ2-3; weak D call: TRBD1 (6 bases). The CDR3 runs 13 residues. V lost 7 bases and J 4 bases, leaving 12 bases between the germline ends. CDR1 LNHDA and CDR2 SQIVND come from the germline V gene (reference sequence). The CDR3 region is CASKSRGADTQYF. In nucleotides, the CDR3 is TGTGCCAGTAAGTCCAGGGGAGCAGATACGCAGTATTTT.

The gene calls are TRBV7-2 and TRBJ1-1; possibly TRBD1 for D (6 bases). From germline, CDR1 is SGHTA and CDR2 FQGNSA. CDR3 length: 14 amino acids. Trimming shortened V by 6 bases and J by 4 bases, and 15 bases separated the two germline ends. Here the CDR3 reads CASRHDRSFTEAFF. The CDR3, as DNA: TGTGCCAGCAGACACGACAGGTCTTTCACTGAAGCTTTCTTT.

The CDR3 loop reads CASSIGTGRYEQYF. The CDR3 bases are TGTGCCAGTAGTATAGGGACAGGGCGCTACGAGCAGTACTTC. The chain is built from TRBV19 and TRBJ2-7; the match to TRBD1 covers 8 bases. CDR3 length: 14 residues. V dropped 1 base and J dropped 3; count of bases not matched to a gene: 2. Germline V gene lookup returns CDR1 LNHDA and CDR2 SQIVND (reference sequence).

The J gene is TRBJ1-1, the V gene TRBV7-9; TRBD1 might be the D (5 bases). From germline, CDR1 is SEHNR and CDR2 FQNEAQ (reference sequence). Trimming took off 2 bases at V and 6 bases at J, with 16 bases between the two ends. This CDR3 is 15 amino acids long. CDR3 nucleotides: TGTGCCAGCAGCTTATACGGGGGGTCGGATCCTGAAGCTTTCTTT. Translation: CASSLYGGSDPEAFF. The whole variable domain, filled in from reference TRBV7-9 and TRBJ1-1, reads DTGVSQNPRHKITKRGQNVTFRCDPISEHNRLYWYRQTLGQGPEFLTYFQNEAQLEKSRLLSDRFSAERPKGSFSTLEIQRTEQGDSAMYLCASSLYGGSDPEAFFGQGTRLTVV.

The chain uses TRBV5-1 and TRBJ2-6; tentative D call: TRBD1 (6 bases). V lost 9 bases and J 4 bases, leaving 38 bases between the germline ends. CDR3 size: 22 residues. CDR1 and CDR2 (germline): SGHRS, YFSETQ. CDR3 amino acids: CATPPVVRYRVFFLVGANVLTF. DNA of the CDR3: TGCGCCACGCCCCCAGTGGTAAGGTACAGGGTTTTTTTCCTTGTGGGGGCCAACGTCCTGACTTTC.

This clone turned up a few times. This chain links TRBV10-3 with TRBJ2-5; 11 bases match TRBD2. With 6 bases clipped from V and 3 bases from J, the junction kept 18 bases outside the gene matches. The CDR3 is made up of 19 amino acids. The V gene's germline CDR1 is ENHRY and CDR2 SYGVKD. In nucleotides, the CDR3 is TGTGCCATCAGAGGGGGGCGCCTAGCGGGAGGACCTCAAGAAGAGACCCAGTACTTC. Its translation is CAIRGGRLAGGPQEETQYF.

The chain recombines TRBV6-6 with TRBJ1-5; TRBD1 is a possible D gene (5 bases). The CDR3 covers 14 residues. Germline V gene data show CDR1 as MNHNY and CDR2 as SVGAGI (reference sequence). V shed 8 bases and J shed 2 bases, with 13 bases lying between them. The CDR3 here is CASLRVLGNQPQHF. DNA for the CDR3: TGTGCCAGCCTCAGGGTATTGGGCAATCAGCCCCAGCATTTT.